The present T cell receptor beta chain was sequenced within a study of CD8 T cells in ankylosing spondylitis. This CDR3 has 15 residues. The V end lost 9 bases, the J end lost 2 bases, and 17 bases lay between the germline ends. CDR1 KGHDR and CDR2 SFDVKD come from the germline V gene. Study outcomes and limitations: It was reported that disease-linked clones were significantly enriched in matched ankylosing spondylitis synovial fluid. There was a TCR beta motif, made of 7 or 8 highly homologous variants, that appeared characteristic of ankylosing spondylitis blood.

From the 5' RACE reads, TCRdb called clonotypes with MiXCR, one entry per CDR3 protein. The sample holds 200,000 to 250,000 distinct CDR3 sequences, around 11% seen once. This clonotype has at least ten counts. Its cognate antigen is unknown. The sequenced sample was blood, either unsorted or a sorted T cell fraction (not recorded which). The V call is TRBV24-1, the J call TRBJ2-3; D gene unclear. This TCR was recovered from a male donor with ankylosing spondylitis or in good health (not recorded which). Here the CDR3 reads CATQPASQITDTQYF. The DNA for the CDR3 is TGTGCCACCCAACCGGCCTCACAAATCACAGATACGCAGTATTTT.